Sequencing of this TCR beta chain was carried out in a study of PD-L1 blockade in urothelial cancer. Study-level information: After treatment start, blood was analyzed at 3 weeks (second dose) and at 6 weeks. Median blood clonality was about 0.086, with tens of thousands of unique TCRs.

Regarding time point: pretreatment peripheral blood. Into every PCR, synthetic TCR analog templates were spiked. TCRdb keeps only in-frame clones here, not all; method: immunoSEQ multiplex PCR. Of 85,000 to 95,000 clones listed, more than 70% are singletons. V trimming: 5 bases; J trimming: 4 bases; junction bases outside the gene matches: 3. The CDR3 loop spans 15 amino acids. Germline V gene sequence: CDR1 SNHLY, CDR2 FYNNEI. Study results and caveats: Pretreatment clonality of the blood TCR repertoire below the median was predictive of superior survival.

Concerning this clone: What it binds is unknown.

The chain joins TRBV2 to TRBJ2-3; 13 bases fit TRBD2. This material consisted of PBMCs, taken around atezolizumab (anti-PD-L1) treatment. This clonotype was obtained from a woman older than 75 with urothelial cancer. DNA of the CDR3: TGTGCCAGCAGTATCGGGACTAGCGGGGCAGATACGCAGTATTTT. It encodes CASSIGTSGADTQYF.